This paragraph covers one T cell receptor beta chain sequence. This specimen comes from a study of blood T cell repertoires in COVID-19. For the study at large: Sources were T cells, B-cell-depleted T cells, or PBMCs; the material itself was cDNA or gDNA.

There are 11 residues in the CDR3. V lost 7 bases and J lost 2; bases outside the gene matches: 2. Germline V gene lookup returns CDR1 SQVTM and CDR2 ANQGSEA. Authors' analysis steps: Amplification of reference gene primers was used by the study to estimate nucleated cell counts. TCRdb's copy holds only in-frame clones and misses some; the assay was immunoSEQ multiplex PCR. V, J and clone size reflect that table, while D and trimming were determined from the DNA. Of under 110,000 clones listed, 71% are singletons. The TCR originated in a human donor with acute or convalescent COVID-19. The donor label of this sample is uncertain. What was sequenced was peripheral blood. The V call is TRBV29-1, the J call TRBJ2-7; the match to TRBD1 covers 7 bases. In DNA, the CDR3 is TGCAGCGGGGGGACAGCCTACGAGCAGTACTTC. Translation gives CSGGTAYEQYF.